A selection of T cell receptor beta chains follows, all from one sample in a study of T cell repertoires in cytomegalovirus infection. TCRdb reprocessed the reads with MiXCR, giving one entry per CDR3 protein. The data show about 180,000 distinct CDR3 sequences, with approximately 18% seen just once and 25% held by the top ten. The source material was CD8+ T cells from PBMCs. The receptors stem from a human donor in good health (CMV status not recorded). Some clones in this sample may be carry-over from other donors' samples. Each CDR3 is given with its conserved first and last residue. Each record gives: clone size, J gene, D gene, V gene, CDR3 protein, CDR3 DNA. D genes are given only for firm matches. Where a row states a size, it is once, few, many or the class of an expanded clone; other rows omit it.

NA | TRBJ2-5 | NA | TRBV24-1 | CATSDSFGPRESQYF | TGTGCCACCAGTGATTCATTCGGCCCCAGAGAGTCCCAGTACTTC
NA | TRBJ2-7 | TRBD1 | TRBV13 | CASSLVEGAENYEQYF | TGTGCCAGCAGCTTAGTTGAGGGGGCTGAAAACTACGAGCAGTACTTC
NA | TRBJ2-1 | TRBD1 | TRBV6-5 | CASSYSGRGTAFNEQFF | TGTGCCAGCAGTTACTCAGGGAGAGGGACAGCCTTCAATGAGCAGTTCTTC
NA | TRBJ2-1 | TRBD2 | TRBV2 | CASSDGGLAGGPRSYNEQFF | TGTGCCAGCAGCGACGGCGGACTAGCGGGGGGGCCGAGGTCCTACAATGAGCAGTTCTTC
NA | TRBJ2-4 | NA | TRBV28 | CASSSIMMSAKNSQYF | TGTGCCAGCAGTTCTATTATGATGTCGGCCAAAAACAGTCAGTACTTC
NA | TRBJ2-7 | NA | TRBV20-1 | CSASIPAGASSYEQYF | TGCAGTGCTAGTATTCCCGCAGGAGCAAGCTCCTACGAGCAGTACTTC
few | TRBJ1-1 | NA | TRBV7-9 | CASSFGSGEAFF | TGTGCCAGCAGCTTTGGGAGTGGGGAAGCTTTCTTT
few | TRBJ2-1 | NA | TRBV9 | CASSAERVFVGGEQFF | TGTGCCAGCAGCGCCGAAAGGGTTTTTGTTGGTGGTGAGCAGTTCTTC
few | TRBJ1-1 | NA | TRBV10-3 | CAISENTEAFF | TGTGCCATCAGTGAGAACACTGAAGCTTTCTTT
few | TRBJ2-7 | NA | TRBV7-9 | CASSFGQGRGSYEQYF | TGTGCCAGCAGCTTCGGTCAGGGCCGGGGATCCTACGAGCAGTACTTC
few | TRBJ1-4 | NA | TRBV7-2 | CASSINRAGNEKLFF | TGTGCCAGCAGCATCAACAGGGCGGGGAACGAAAAACTGTTTTTT
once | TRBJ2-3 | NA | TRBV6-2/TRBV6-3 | CASSSHYPDTQYF | TGTGCCAGCAGTTCACACTATCCTGATACGCAGTATTTT
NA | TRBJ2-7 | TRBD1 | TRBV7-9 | CASSGPGQGAWSSYEQYF | TGTGCCAGCAGCGGACCGGGACAGGGGGCTTGGAGCTCCTACGAGCAGTACTTC
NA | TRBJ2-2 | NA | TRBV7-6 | CASSSRQQGSTGELFF | TGTGCCAGCAGCTCACGACAGCAGGGGAGCACCGGGGAGCTGTTTTTT
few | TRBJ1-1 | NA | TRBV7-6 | CASSPLFPGSSLGYTEAFF | TGTGCCAGCAGCCCGTTATTCCCGGGCAGTAGTCTTGGGTACACTGAAGCTTTCTTT
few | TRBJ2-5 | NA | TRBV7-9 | CASIETDQETQYF | TGTGCCAGCATTGAGACGGACCAAGAGACCCAGTACTTC
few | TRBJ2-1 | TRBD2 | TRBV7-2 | CASSLRTSGGLAYNEQFF | TGTGCCAGCAGCTTACGAACTAGCGGGGGGTTAGCCTACAATGAGCAGTTCTTC
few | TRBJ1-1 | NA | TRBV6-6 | CASSHKQGWAEAFF | TGTGCCAGCAGTCACAAGCAGGGATGGGCTGAAGCTTTCTTT
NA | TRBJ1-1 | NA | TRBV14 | CASSQDSTEAFF | TGTGCCAGCAGCCAAGACAGCACTGAAGCTTTCTTT
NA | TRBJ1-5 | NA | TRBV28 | CASSFGRGYGNQPQHF | TGTGCCAGCAGTTTTGGCAGGGGTTATGGCAATCAGCCCCAGCATTTT
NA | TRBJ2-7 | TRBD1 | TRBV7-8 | CASSLGQGFEQYF | TGTGCCAGCAGCTTGGGACAGGGCTTCGAGCAGTACTTC
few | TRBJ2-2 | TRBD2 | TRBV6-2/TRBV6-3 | CASTEAGRPTRPGELFF | TGTGCCAGCACCGAAGCGGGGCGACCTACAAGACCCGGGGAGCTGTTTTTT
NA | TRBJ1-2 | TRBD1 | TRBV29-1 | CSVVDRVPNSNYGYTF | TGCAGCGTTGTGGACAGGGTACCGAATTCTAACTATGGCTACACCTTC
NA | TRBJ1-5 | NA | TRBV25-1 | CASSGQAGNQPQHF | TGTGCCAGCAGTGGGCAGGCAGGCAATCAGCCCCAGCATTTT
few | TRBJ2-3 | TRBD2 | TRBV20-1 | CSARGLAGWSSTDTQYF | TGCAGTGCTAGGGGACTAGCGGGGTGGTCTAGCACAGATACGCAGTATTTT
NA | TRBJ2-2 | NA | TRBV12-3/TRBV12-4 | CASRDRTENTGELFF | TGTGCCAGCAGAGACCGGACAGAGAACACCGGGGAGCTGTTTTTT
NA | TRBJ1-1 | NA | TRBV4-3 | CASSQDTSGTGKNTEAFF | TGCGCCAGCAGCCAAGATACCTCTGGGACGGGAAAGAACACTGAAGCTTTCTTT
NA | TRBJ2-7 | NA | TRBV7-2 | CASSSADYYEQYF | TGTGCCAGCAGCTCAGCGGACTACTACGAGCAGTACTTC
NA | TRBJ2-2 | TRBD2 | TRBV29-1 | CSASGGNTGELFF | TGCAGCGCTAGCGGGGGGAACACCGGGGAGCTGTTTTTT
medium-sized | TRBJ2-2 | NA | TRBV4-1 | CASSQEQAANTGELFF | TGCGCCAGCAGCCAAGAACAAGCCGCGAACACCGGGGAGCTGTTTTTT
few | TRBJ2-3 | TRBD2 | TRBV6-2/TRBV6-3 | CASSYKAGENTDTQYF | TGTGCCAGCAGTTACAAAGCGGGGGAGAACACAGATACGCAGTATTTT
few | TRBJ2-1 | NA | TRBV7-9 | CASSALGGALYNEQFF | TGTGCCAGCAGCGCCCTGGGGGGGGCCCTATACAATGAGCAGTTCTTC
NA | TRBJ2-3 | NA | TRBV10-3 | CAISESRAPLSEDTQYF | TGTGCCATCAGTGAGTCCAGGGCTCCATTAAGTGAGGATACGCAGTATTTT
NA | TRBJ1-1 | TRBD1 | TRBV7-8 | CASSEGDRGHTEAFF | TGTGCCAGCAGCGAGGGGGACAGGGGGCACACTGAAGCTTTCTTT
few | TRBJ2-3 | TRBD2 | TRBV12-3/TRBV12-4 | CASNDGSGGTTSTDTQYF | TGTGCCAGCAATGATGGTAGCGGGGGAACCACGAGCACAGATACGCAGTATTTT
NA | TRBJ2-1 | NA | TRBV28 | CASNLGSSYNEQFF | TGTGCCAGCAATTTGGGGAGTTCCTACAATGAGCAGTTCTTC
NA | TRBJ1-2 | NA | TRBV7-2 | CASPLNGVYGYTF | TGTGCCAGCCCCCTGAACGGAGTCTATGGCTACACCTTC
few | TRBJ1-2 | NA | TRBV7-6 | CASSLSPDGYTF | TGTGCCAGCAGCTTAAGTCCGGATGGCTACACCTTC
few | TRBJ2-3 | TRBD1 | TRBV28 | CAIREDPDRHTQYF | TGTGCCATAAGGGAAGATCCGGACAGGCATACGCAGTATTTT
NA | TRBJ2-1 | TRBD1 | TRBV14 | CASSQAIRGQGPIHEQFF | TGTGCCAGCAGCCAAGCAATACGAGGACAGGGGCCCATCCATGAGCAGTTCTTC
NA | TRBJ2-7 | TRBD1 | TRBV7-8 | CASSIGQGIPYEQYF | TGTGCCAGCAGCATAGGACAGGGAATCCCCTACGAGCAGTACTTC
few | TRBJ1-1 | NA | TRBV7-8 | CASSLKQGPNTEAFF | TGTGCCAGCAGCTTAAAGCAGGGACCGAACACTGAAGCTTTCTTT
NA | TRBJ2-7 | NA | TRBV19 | CASKKKGLGTVEQYF | TGTGCCAGTAAAAAGAAAGGGTTGGGTACAGTCGAGCAGTACTTC
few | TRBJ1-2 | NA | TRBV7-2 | CASSFGAEPLYYGYTF | TGTGCCAGCAGCTTTGGAGCGGAACCCCTATACTATGGCTACACCTTC
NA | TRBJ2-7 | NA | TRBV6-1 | CASSPTGNLEYF | TGTGCCAGCAGTCCCACGGGGAATTTGGAGTACTTC
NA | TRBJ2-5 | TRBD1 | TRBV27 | CASSRGLQETQYF | TGTGCCAGCAGCAGGGGGCTCCAAGAGACCCAGTACTTC
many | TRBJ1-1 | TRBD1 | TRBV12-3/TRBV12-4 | CASSPTGAPNTEAFF | TGTGCCAGCAGTCCAACAGGGGCACCGAACACTGAAGCTTTCTTT
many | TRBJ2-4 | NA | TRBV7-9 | CASSSSSRGYAKNIQYF | TGTGCCAGCAGCTCCTCGTCCAGGGGTTACGCCAAAAACATTCAGTACTTC
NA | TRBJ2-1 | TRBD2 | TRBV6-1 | CASSAYSGEIYNEQFF | TGTGCCAGCAGTGCGTATAGCGGGGAGATCTACAATGAGCAGTTCTTC
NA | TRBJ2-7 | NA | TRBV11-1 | CASSRRGRAYEQYF | TGTGCCAGCAGTCGTCGGGGCAGGGCCTACGAGCAGTACTTC
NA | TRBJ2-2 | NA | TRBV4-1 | CASSQAPSRVHGELFF | TGCGCCAGCAGCCAAGCCCCGTCCAGGGTCCACGGGGAGCTGTTTTTT
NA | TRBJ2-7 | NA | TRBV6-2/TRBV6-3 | CASSFPLLEVGYEQYF | TGTGCCAGCAGTTTTCCTCTACTAGAGGTGGGATACGAGCAGTACTTC
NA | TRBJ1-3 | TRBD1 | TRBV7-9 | CASSSHRDRGGNTIYF | TGTGCCAGCAGCTCCCACCGGGACAGGGGAGGGAACACCATATATTTT